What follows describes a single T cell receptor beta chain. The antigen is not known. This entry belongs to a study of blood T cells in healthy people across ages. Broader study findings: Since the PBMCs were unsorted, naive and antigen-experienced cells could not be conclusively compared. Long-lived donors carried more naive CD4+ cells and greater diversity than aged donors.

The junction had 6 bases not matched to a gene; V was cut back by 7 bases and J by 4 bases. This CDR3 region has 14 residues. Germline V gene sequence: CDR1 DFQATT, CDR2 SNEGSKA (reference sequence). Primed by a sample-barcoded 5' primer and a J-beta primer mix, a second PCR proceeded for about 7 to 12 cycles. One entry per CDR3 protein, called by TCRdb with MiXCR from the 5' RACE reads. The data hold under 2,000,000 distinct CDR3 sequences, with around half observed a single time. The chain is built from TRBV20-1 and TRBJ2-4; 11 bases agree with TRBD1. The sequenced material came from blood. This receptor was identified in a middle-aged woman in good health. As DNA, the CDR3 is TGCAGTGTTTGGGACAGGGGGTTGAAAAACATTCAGTACTTC. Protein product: CSVWDRGLKNIQYF.